This record concerns one T cell receptor beta chain sequence. Its specificity is unknown. This sample is drawn from a study of Ad26.COV2.S vaccination and SARS-CoV-2 variants. Study as a whole: Sample donor was a member of the COV1001 Ad26.COV2.S trial arm. Administration of Ad26.COV2.S was intramuscular, either once or twice 56 days apart.

Profiling relied on immunoSEQ multiplex PCR, and the TCRdb table lists in-frame clones only, not all of them. Of some 370,000 clones in the sample, 83% were seen once. Specified treatment: roughly 18 received Ad26.COV2.S at low or high dose, single or two shots; about five received placebo; per-sample allocation not given. Collection of samples fell on day 63 after the first vaccine or placebo injection. General observations from the study: There was reportedly substantial breadth in spike-specific CD8+ and CD4+ T cell responses after vaccination. It was vaccine recipients, not placebo recipients, who had the higher spike-specific TCR breadth.

The material was peripheral blood, obtained in a trial of Ad26.COV2.S vaccine versus placebo. The receptor was derived from a person between 18 and 65 years old who received the Ad26.COV2.S COVID-19 vaccine or a placebo.

CDR3 region: CAWSVPGGGEQFF. DNA of the CDR3: TGTGCCTGGAGTGTACCAGGTGGGGGTGAGCAGTTCTTC. The chain recombines TRBV30 with TRBJ2-1, with D perhaps TRBD1 or TRBD2 (5 bases each). The CDR3 spans 13 residues. Germline V gene sequence: CDR1 GTSNPN, CDR2 SVGIG (reference sequence). V was shortened by 0 bases and J by 9 bases, with 12 bases between the two germline ends.